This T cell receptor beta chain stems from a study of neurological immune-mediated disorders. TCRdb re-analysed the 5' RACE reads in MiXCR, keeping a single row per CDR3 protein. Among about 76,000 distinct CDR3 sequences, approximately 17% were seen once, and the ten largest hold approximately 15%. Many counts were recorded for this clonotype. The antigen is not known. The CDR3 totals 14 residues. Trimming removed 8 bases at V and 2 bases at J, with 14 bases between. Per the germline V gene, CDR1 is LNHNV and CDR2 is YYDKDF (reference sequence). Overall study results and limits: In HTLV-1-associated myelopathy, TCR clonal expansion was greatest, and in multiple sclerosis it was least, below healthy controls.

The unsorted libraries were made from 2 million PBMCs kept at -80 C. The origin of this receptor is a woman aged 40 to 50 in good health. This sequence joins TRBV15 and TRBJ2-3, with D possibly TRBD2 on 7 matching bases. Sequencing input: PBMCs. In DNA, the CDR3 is TGTGCCACCTCTCGGGGGGCCAACACAGATACGCAGTATTTT. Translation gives CATSRGANTDTQYF.